The rows below give T cell receptor beta chains drawn from one sample of a study of blood T cell repertoires in COVID-19. The assay was immunoSEQ multiplex PCR, and TCRdb's table has in-frame clones only and misses some. The table shows 150,000 to 250,000 clones, with about 76% occurring only once. The sample was peripheral blood. All receptors derive from a woman in her thirties or forties with COVID-19, enrolled during active disease. The CDR3 runs from the conserved cysteine through the conserved F or W. Each record gives: D gene, clone size, J gene, V gene, CDR3 protein, CDR3 DNA. The D gene is left open where the match is weak. Rows may omit the clone size; those that give it use once, few, many or a size class.

d_gene: NA; abundance: NA; j_gene: TRBJ2-1; v_gene: TRBV20-1; CDR3aa: CSVIYNEQFF; CDR3nt: TGCAGTGTTATCTACAATGAGCAGTTCTTC
d_gene: TRBD2; abundance: NA; j_gene: TRBJ2-7; v_gene: TRBV3-1/TRBV3-2; CDR3aa: CASSQGQRGNSYEQYF; CDR3nt: TGTGCCAGCAGCCAAGGCCAGCGGGGCAACTCCTACGAGCAGTACTTC
d_gene: NA; abundance: NA; j_gene: TRBJ1-1; v_gene: TRBV5-1; CDR3aa: CASSPARGMNTEAFF; CDR3nt: TGCGCCAGCAGCCCCGCGAGGGGGATGAACACTGAAGCTTTCTTT
d_gene: NA; abundance: NA; j_gene: TRBJ2-5; v_gene: TRBV5-4; CDR3aa: CASSSDPSKWETQYF; CDR3nt: TGTGCCAGCAGCAGCGACCCTTCCAAGTGGGAGACCCAGTACTTC
d_gene: NA; abundance: NA; j_gene: TRBJ2-3; v_gene: TRBV24-1; CDR3aa: CATSDFREPTDTQYF; CDR3nt: TGTGCCACCAGTGATTTCCGGGAGCCCACAGATACGCAGTATTTT
d_gene: NA; abundance: NA; j_gene: TRBJ1-4; v_gene: TRBV20-1; CDR3aa: CSATDRHKLFF; CDR3nt: TGCAGTGCAACCGACAGGCACAAACTGTTTTTT
d_gene: TRBD2; abundance: many; j_gene: TRBJ2-3; v_gene: TRBV7-2; CDR3aa: CAINWREDGVASTDTQYF; CDR3nt: TGTGCCATCAACTGGCGGGAGGACGGTGTGGCTTCCACAGATACGCAGTATTTT
d_gene: NA; abundance: NA; j_gene: TRBJ2-3; v_gene: TRBV2; CDR3aa: CASSVRGGRDTQYF; CDR3nt: TGTGCCAGCAGTGTTAGAGGGGGAAGAGATACGCAGTATTTT
d_gene: NA; abundance: NA; j_gene: TRBJ2-7; v_gene: TRBV9; CDR3aa: CASSVVDGRVHEQYF; CDR3nt: TGTGCCAGCAGCGTAGTTGACGGGCGGGTCCACGAGCAGTACTTC
d_gene: NA; abundance: NA; j_gene: TRBJ1-2; v_gene: TRBV10-3; CDR3aa: CAISESPGYGYTF; CDR3nt: TGTGCCATCAGTGAGTCCCCAGGGTACGGCTACACCTTC
d_gene: TRBD2; abundance: NA; j_gene: TRBJ2-5; v_gene: TRBV6-5; CDR3aa: CASSLGLKETQYF; CDR3nt: TGTGCCAGCAGTTTGGGACTAAAAGAGACCCAGTACTTC
d_gene: NA; abundance: NA; j_gene: TRBJ2-1; v_gene: TRBV2; CDR3aa: CASSVRGRHEQFF; CDR3nt: TGTGCCAGCAGTGTGCGGGGTCGCCATGAGCAGTTCTTC
d_gene: TRBD2; abundance: NA; j_gene: TRBJ2-1; v_gene: TRBV4-2; CDR3aa: CASSPGLAGNNEQFF; CDR3nt: TGTGCCAGCAGCCCGGGACTAGCGGGAAACAATGAGCAGTTCTTC
d_gene: TRBD2; abundance: NA; j_gene: TRBJ2-5; v_gene: TRBV18; CDR3aa: CASSPSAGVQETQYF; CDR3nt: TGTGCCAGCTCACCTTCAGCGGGAGTACAGGAGACCCAGTACTTC
d_gene: NA; abundance: NA; j_gene: TRBJ1-1; v_gene: TRBV19; CDR3aa: CASMFGDRKAFF; CDR3nt: TGTGCCAGTATGTTTGGAGACAGGAAAGCTTTCTTT
d_gene: TRBD1; abundance: NA; j_gene: TRBJ1-5; v_gene: TRBV6-6; CDR3aa: CASSWGQGSSNQPQHF; CDR3nt: TGTGCCAGCAGTTGGGGACAGGGGTCGAGCAATCAGCCCCAGCATTTT
d_gene: TRBD1; abundance: NA; j_gene: TRBJ2-3; v_gene: TRBV27; CDR3aa: CASSPAGQGRGTDTQYF; CDR3nt: TGTGCCAGCAGTCCCGCTGGACAGGGTAGGGGGACAGATACGCAGTATTTT
d_gene: NA; abundance: NA; j_gene: TRBJ1-2; v_gene: TRBV7-2; CDR3aa: CASSLKSGPGGYTF; CDR3nt: TGTGCCAGCAGCTTGAAATCTGGGCCTGGGGGCTACACCTTC
d_gene: TRBD1; abundance: NA; j_gene: TRBJ1-2; v_gene: TRBV19; CDR3aa: CASSEDRGYYGYTF; CDR3nt: TGTGCCAGTAGCGAAGACAGGGGGTACTATGGCTACACCTTC
d_gene: NA; abundance: NA; j_gene: TRBJ1-5; v_gene: TRBV5-1; CDR3aa: CASSLGENQPQHF; CDR3nt: TGCGCCAGCAGCTTAGGGGAAAACCAGCCCCAGCATTTT
d_gene: TRBD1; abundance: NA; j_gene: TRBJ2-1; v_gene: TRBV7-9; CDR3aa: CASSPGGLAPSSYNEQFF; CDR3nt: TGTGCCAGCAGCCCAGGGGGTCTAGCACCGAGCTCCTACAATGAGCAGTTCTTC
d_gene: TRBD1; abundance: few; j_gene: TRBJ1-2; v_gene: TRBV6-5; CDR3aa: CASSFTGGHGYTF; CDR3nt: TGTGCCAGCAGTTTTACAGGGGGCCATGGCTACACCTTC
d_gene: TRBD2; abundance: NA; j_gene: TRBJ2-2; v_gene: TRBV29-1; CDR3aa: CSGEAGAGGTGELFF; CDR3nt: TGCAGCGGAGAAGCGGGAGCGGGAGGCACCGGGGAGCTGTTTTTT
d_gene: NA; abundance: NA; j_gene: TRBJ2-1; v_gene: TRBV7-2; CDR3aa: CASSLRMTGNEQFF; CDR3nt: TGTGCCAGCAGCTTAAGGATGACGGGCAATGAGCAGTTCTTC
d_gene: TRBD2; abundance: NA; j_gene: TRBJ2-7; v_gene: TRBV27; CDR3aa: CASRLAGTTYEQYF; CDR3nt: TGTGCCAGCAGGCTAGCGGGAACCACCTACGAGCAGTACTTC
d_gene: NA; abundance: NA; j_gene: TRBJ2-3; v_gene: TRBV24-1; CDR3aa: CATSDTRGHGDTQYF; CDR3nt: TGTGCCACCAGTGATACCAGGGGACACGGCGATACGCAGTATTTT
d_gene: NA; abundance: NA; j_gene: TRBJ2-3; v_gene: TRBV5-1; CDR3aa: CASSLSPGTDTQYF; CDR3nt: TGCGCCAGCAGCTTGTCTCCCGGCACAGATACGCAGTATTTT